The rows below give T cell receptor beta chains drawn from one sample of a study of early T cells in non-severe SARS-CoV-2 infection. Each CDR3 protein gets one entry after TCRdb re-called the 5' RACE reads with MiXCR. The repertoire includes more than 45,000 distinct CDR3 sequences, around 12% of them detected once, and less than 4.5% sits in the top ten. The sample consisted of whole blood. The receptors were sampled from an adult who was a healthcare worker with PCR-confirmed SARS-CoV-2 infection or an uninfected control (not recorded which). The CDR3 runs from the conserved cysteine through the conserved F or W.

cdr3_aa | v_call | cdr3_length | j_call
CASSSSGTTHSYEQYF | TRBV7-9 | 16 | TRBJ2-7
CASSSQVSSYNEQFF | TRBV11-1 | 15 | TRBJ2-1
CASGMSHGELFF | TRBV28 | 12 | TRBJ2-2
CASRMTGNEQYF | TRBV3-1 | 12 | TRBJ2-7
CASSQGRGERTGNTGELFF | TRBV3-1 | 19 | TRBJ2-2
CASSQRRGLAPTYEQYF | TRBV14 | 17 | TRBJ2-7
CASSRQGGLYGYTF | TRBV7-9 | 14 | TRBJ1-2
CASRTTASGNTIYF | TRBV5-1 | 14 | TRBJ1-3
CASSLDVWGQGNYEQYF | TRBV11-2 | 17 | TRBJ2-7
CASSFVGPLAADTQYF | TRBV28 | 16 | TRBJ2-3
CATGNSGTGELFF | TRBV5-1 | 13 | TRBJ2-2
CASSPRSHSGEQYF | TRBV6-2/TRBV6-3 | 14 | TRBJ2-7
CVSSLASSGTSTDTQYF | TRBV11-2 | 17 | TRBJ2-3
CASRDRKDYEQYF | TRBV9 | 13 | TRBJ2-7
CASSPRASYEQYF | TRBV28 | 13 | TRBJ2-7
CASSGDEPTDTQYF | TRBV2 | 14 | TRBJ2-3
CASSPVVNEQFF | TRBV7-9 | 12 | TRBJ2-1
CASSLLRGNTEAFF | TRBV11-2 | 14 | TRBJ1-1
CASSYNPVDGYSGNTIYF | TRBV5-5 | 18 | TRBJ1-3
CASLRMETTGELFF | TRBV12-3/TRBV12-4 | 14 | TRBJ2-2
CSARASGSYNEQFF | TRBV20-1 | 14 | TRBJ2-1
CARGGYTF | TRBV12-3/TRBV12-4 | 8 | TRBJ1-2